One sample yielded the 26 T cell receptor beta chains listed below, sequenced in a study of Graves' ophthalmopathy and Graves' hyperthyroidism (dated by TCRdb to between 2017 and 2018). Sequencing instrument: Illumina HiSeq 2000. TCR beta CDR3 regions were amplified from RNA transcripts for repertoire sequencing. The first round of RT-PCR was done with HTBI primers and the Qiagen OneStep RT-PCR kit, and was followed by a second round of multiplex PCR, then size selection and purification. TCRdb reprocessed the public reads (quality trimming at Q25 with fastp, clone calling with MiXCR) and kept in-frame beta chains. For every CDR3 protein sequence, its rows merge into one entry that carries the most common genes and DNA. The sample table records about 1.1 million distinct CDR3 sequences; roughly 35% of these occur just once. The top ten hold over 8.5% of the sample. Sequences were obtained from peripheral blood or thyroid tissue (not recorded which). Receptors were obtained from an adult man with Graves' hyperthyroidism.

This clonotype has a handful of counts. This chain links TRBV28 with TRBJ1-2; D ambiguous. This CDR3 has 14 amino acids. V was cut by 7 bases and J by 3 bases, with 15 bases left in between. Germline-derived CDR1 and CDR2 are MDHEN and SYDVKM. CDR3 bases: TGTGCCAGCACCCAAGCGGGCCCCCACTATGGCTACACCTTC. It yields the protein CASTQAGPHYGYTF.

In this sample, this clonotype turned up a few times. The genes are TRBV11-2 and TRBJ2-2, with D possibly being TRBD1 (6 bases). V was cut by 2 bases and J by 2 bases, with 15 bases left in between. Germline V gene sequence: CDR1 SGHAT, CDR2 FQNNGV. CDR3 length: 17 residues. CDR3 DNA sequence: TGTGCCAGCAGCTTACTTGGGCAGGGGAGAAACACCGGGGAGCTGTTTTTT. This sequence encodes CASSLLGQGRNTGELFF.

The CDR3 DNA reads as TGTGCCTGGAGTAAAGGGAATAATTCACCCCTCCACTTT. Its translation: CAWSKGNNSPLHF. The genes are TRBV30 and TRBJ1-6, with D uncertain. CDR3 length: 13 amino acids. From germline, CDR1 is GTSNPN and CDR2 SVGIG (reference sequence). Deletions cut 2 bases from V and 5 bases from J, with 7 bases between.

DNA for the CDR3: TGCGCCAGTAGCCCCCCGGAACAGGGGAACACCGGGGAGCTGTTTTTT. Protein: CASSPPEQGNTGELFF. The chain is built from TRBV5-1 and TRBJ2-2, with D tentatively TRBD1 (6 bases). The length of the CDR3 is 16 residues. The germline V gene has CDR1 SGHRS and CDR2 YFSETQ. The V end was cut by 8 bases, the J end by 1 base, with 18 bases between.

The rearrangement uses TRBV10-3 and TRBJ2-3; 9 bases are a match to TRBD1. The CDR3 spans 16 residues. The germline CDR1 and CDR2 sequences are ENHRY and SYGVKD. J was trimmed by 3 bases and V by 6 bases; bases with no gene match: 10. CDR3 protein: CAIRSPDRGGTDTQYF. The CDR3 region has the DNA TGTGCCATCAGGTCCCCGGACAGGGGAGGAACAGATACGCAGTATTTT.

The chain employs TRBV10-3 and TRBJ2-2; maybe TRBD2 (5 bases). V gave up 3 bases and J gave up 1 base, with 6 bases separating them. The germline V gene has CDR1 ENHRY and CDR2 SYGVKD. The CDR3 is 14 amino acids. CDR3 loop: CAISDGGNTGELFF. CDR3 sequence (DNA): TGTGCCATCAGTGATGGAGGGAACACCGGGGAGCTGTTTTTT.

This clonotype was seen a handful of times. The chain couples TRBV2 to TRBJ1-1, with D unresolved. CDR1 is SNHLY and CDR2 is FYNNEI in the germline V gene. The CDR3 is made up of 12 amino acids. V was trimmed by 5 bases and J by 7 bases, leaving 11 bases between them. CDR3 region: CASSTLGIEAFF. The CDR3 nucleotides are TGTGCCAGCAGTACGCTCGGGATTGAAGCTTTCTTT.

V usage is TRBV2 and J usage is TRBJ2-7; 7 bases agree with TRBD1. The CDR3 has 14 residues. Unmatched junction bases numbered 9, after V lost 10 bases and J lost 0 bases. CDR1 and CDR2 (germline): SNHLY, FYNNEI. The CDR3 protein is CAIGLGQDSYEQYF. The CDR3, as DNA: TGTGCCATCGGTCTCGGACAGGACTCCTACGAGCAGTACTTC.

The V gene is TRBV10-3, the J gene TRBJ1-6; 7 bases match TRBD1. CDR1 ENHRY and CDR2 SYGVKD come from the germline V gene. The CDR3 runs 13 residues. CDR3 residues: CADGDSLNSPLHF. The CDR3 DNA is TGTGCAGACGGGGACAGTCTAAATTCACCCCTCCACTTT.

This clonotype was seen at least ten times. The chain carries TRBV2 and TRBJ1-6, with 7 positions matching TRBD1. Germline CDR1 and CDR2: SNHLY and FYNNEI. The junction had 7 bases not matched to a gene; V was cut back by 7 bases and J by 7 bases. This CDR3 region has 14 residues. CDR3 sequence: CASTEGDRNSPLHF. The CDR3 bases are TGTGCCAGCACCGAGGGGGACAGAAATTCACCCCTCCACTTT.

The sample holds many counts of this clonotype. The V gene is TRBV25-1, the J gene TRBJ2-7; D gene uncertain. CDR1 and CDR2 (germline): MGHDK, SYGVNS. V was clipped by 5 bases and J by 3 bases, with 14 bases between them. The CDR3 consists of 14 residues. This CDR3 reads CASSRLAQSYEQYF. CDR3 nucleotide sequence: TGTGCCAGCAGTAGACTTGCCCAGAGCTACGAGCAGTACTTC.

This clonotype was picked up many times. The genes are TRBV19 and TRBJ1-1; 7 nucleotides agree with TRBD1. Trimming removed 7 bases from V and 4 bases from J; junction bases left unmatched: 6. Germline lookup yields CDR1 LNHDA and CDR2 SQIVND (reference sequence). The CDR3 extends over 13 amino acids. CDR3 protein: CASTYRGPTEAFF. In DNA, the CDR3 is TGTGCCAGTACATACAGGGGTCCCACTGAAGCTTTCTTT.

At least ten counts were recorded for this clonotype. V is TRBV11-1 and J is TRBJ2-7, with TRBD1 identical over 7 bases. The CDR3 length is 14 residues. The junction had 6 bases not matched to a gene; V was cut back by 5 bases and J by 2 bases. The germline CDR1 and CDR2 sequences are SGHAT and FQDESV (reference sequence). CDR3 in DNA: TGTGCCAGCAGCCGGGACAGCAAAACCTACGAGCAGTACTTC. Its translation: CASSRDSKTYEQYF.

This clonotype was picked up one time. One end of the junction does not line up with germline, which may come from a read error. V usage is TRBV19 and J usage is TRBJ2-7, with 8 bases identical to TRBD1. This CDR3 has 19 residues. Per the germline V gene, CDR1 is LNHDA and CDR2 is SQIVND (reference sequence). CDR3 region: CARSPRIQQGVQGLYEQYF. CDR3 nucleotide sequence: TGTGCCCGTAGCCCAAGGATTCAACAGGGGGTACAGGGACTCTACGAGCAGTACTTC.

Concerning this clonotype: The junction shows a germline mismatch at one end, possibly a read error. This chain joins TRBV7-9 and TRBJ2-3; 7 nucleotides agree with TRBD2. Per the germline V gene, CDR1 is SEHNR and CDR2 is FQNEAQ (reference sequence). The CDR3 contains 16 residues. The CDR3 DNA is TGCGCCAGCAGCAAAGGCCAGCGGGGTGGCACAGATACGCAGTATTTT. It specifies CASSKGQRGGTDTQYF.

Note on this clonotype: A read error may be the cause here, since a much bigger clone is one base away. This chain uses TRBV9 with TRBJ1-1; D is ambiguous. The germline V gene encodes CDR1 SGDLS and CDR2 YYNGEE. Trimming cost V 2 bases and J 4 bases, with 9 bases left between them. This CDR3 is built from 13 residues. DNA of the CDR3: TGTGCCAGCAGCGTGGAGGGCGCCACTGAAGCTTTCTTT. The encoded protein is CASSVEGATEAFF.

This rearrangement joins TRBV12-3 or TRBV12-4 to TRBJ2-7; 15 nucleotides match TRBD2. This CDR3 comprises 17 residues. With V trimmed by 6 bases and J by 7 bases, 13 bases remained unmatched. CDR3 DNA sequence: TGTGCCAGCAGCAACACACGGACTAGCGGGAGGGCCGGAGAGCAGTACTTC. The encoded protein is CASSNTRTSGRAGEQYF.

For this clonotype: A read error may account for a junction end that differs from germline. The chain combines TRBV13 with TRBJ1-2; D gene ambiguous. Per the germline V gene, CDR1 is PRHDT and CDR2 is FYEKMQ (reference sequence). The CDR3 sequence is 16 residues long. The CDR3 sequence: CAGSLGLPGFGYGYTF. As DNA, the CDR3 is TGTGCCGGCAGCTTAGGCCTCCCGGGTTTTGGCTATGGCTACACCTTC.

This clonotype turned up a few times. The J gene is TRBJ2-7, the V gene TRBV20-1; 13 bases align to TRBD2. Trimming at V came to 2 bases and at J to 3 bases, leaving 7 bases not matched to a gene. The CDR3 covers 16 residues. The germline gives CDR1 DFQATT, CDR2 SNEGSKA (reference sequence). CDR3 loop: CSARTPGLAGDYEQYF. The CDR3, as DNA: TGCAGTGCTAGAACACCAGGACTAGCGGGAGACTACGAGCAGTACTTC.

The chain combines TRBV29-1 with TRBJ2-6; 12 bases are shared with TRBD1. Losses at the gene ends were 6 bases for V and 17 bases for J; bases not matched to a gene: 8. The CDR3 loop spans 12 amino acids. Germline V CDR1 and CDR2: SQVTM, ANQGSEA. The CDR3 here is CSVKPGQGAMTF. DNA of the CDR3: TGCAGCGTGAAACCGGGACAGGGGGCGATGACTTTC.

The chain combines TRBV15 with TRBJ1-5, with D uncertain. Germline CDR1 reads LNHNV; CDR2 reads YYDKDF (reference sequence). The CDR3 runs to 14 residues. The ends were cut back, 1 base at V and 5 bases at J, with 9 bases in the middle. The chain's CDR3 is CATSRVGYDQPQHF. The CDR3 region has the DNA TGTGCCACCAGCAGAGTGGGTTACGATCAGCCCCAGCATTTT.

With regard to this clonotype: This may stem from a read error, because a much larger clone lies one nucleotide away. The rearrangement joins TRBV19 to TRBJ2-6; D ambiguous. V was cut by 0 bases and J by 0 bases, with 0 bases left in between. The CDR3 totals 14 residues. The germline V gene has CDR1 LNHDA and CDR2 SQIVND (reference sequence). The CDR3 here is CASSIDSGANVLTF. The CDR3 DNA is TGTGCCAGTAGTATAGACTCTGGGGCCAACGTCCTGACTTTC.

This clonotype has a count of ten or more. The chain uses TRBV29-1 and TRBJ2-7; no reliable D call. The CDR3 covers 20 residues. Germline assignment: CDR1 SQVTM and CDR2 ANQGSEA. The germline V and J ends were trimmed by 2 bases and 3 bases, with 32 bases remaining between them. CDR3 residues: CSVEHREGTKVSGKDYEQYF. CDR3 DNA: TGCAGCGTTGAACATAGAGAAGGTACAAAGGTCTCGGGCAAGGACTACGAGCAGTACTTC.

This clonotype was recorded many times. CDR3 in DNA: TGTGCCAGCTGCCAAGGGCAGGGGCCAGCTTTCTTT. It specifies CASCQGQGPAFF. The rearrangement joins TRBV25-1 to TRBJ1-1; tentatively, D is TRBD1 (6 bases). Germline values: CDR1 MGHDK, CDR2 SYGVNS. Deletions cut 8 bases from V and 10 bases from J, with 17 bases between. This CDR3 has 12 amino acids.

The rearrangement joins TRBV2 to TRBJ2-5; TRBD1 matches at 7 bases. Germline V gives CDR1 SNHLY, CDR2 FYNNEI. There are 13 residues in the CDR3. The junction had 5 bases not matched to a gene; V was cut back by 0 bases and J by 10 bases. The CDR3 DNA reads TGTGCCAGCAGTGAAGCACGGACAGGAATCCAGTACTTC. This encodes CASSEARTGIQYF.

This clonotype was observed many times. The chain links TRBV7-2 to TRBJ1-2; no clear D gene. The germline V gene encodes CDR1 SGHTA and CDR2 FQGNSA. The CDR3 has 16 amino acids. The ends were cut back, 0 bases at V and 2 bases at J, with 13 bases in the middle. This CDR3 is CASSLAAGVGNYGYTF. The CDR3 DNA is TGTGCCAGCAGCTTAGCAGCTGGAGTCGGAAACTATGGCTACACCTTC.